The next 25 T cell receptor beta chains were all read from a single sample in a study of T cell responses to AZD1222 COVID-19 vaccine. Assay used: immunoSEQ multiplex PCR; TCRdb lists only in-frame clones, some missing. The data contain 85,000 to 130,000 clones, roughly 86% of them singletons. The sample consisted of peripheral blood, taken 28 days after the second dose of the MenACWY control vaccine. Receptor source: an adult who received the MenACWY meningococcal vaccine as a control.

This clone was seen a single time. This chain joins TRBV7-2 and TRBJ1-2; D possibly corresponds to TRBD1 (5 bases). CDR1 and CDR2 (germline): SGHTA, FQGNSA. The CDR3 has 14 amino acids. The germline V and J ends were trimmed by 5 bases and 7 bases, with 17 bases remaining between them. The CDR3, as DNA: TGTGCCAGCAGCCTAAGCCGCAGGGCAGGTGGCTACACCTTC. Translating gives CASSLSRRAGGYTF.

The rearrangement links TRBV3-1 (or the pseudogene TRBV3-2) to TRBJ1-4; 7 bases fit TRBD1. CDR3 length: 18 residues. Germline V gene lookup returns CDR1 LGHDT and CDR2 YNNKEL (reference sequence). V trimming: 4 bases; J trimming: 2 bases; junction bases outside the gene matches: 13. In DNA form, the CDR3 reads TGTGCCAGCAGCCCCCGGTTCGGAGGGGGCAGGACTAATGAAAAACTGTTTTTT. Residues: CASSPRFGGGRTNEKLFF.

The CDR3 protein is CASSPTLSTGELFF. In DNA, the CDR3 is TGTGCCAGCAGTCCTACTTTAAGCACCGGGGAGCTGTTTTTT. The V and J genes are TRBV7-2 and TRBJ2-2, with D uncertain. From germline, CDR1 is SGHTA and CDR2 FQGNSA. V was pared by 6 bases and J by 4 bases, with 12 bases between. The CDR3 has 14 residues. Full variable domain (outside the CDR3, taken from reference TRBV7-2 and TRBJ2-2): GAGVSQSPSNKVTEKGKDVELRCDPISGHTALYWYRQSLGQGLEFLIYFQGNSAPDKSGLPSDRFSAERTGGSVSTLTIQRTQQEDSAVYLCASSPTLSTGELFFGEGSRLTVL.

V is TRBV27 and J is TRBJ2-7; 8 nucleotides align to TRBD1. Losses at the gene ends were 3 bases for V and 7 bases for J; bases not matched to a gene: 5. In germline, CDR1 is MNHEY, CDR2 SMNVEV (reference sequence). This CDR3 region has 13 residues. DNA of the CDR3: TGTGCCAGCAGTTTCCAGGGGGCTGGGGAGCAGTACTTC. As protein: CASSFQGAGEQYF.

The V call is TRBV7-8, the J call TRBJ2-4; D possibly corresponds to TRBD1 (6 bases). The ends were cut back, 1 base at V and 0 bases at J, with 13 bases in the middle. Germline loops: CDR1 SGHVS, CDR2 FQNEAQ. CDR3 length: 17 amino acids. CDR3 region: CASSLVAGAIAKNIQYF. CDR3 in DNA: TGTGCCAGCAGCTTAGTGGCAGGGGCTATAGCCAAAAACATTCAGTACTTC.

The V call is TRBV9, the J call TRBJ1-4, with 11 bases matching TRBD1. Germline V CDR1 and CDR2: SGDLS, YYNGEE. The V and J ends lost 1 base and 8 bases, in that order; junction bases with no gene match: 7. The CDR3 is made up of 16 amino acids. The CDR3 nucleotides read TGTGCCAGCAGCGTAACCACGGGACAGGGGGGCGAAAAACTGTTTTTT. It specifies CASSVTTGQGGEKLFF.

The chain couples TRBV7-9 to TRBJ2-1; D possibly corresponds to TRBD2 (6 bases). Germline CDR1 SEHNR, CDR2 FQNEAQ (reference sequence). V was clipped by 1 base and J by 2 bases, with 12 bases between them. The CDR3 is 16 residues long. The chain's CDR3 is CASSLGGRGTYNEQFF. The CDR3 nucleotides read TGTGCCAGCAGCTTAGGGGGACGGGGGACCTACAATGAGCAGTTCTTC. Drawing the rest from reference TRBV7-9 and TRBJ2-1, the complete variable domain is DTGVSQNPRHKITKRGQNVTFRCDPISEHNRLYWYRQTLGQGPEFLTYFQNEAQLEKSRLLSDRFSAERPKGSFSTLEIQRTEQGDSAMYLCASSLGGRGTYNEQFFGPGTRLTVL.

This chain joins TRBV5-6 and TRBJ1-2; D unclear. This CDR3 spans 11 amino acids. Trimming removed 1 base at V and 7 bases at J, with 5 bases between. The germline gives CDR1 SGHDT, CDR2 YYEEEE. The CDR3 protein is CASSLSVGYTF. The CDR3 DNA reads TGTGCCAGCAGCTTGTCAGTTGGCTACACCTTC.

CDR3: CASSQDRSNQPQHF. In DNA form, the CDR3 reads TGTGCCAGCAGCCAAGATCGGAGCAATCAGCCCCAGCATTTT. This chain connects TRBV4-2 to TRBJ1-5, with no clear D. Germline loops: CDR1 LGHNA, CDR2 YNFKEQ. The CDR3 spans 14 residues. The V gene lost 0 bases and the J gene lost 1 base, with 4 bases spanning the gap.

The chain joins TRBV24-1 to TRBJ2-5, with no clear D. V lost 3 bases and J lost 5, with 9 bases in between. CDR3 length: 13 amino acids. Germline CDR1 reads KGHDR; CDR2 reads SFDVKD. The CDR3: CATSDVDLETQYF. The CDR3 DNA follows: TGTGCCACCAGTGATGTAGATCTCGAGACCCAGTACTTC.

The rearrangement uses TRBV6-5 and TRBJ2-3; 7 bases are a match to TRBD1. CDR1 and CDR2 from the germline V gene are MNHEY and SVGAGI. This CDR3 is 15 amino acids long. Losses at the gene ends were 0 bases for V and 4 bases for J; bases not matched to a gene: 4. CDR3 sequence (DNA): TGTGCCAGCAGTTACTCGAAGGGGGCTCCAGATACGCAGTATTTT. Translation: CASSYSKGAPDTQYF.

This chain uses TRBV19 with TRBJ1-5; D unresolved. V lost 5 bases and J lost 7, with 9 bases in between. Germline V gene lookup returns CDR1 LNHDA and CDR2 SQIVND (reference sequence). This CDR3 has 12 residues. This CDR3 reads CASSPSEQPQHF. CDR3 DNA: TGTGCCAGTAGTCCATCCGAGCAGCCCCAGCATTTT. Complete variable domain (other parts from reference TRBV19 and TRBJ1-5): DGGITQSPKYLFRKEGQNVTLSCEQNLNHDAMYWYRQDPGQGLRLIYYSQIVNDFQKGDIAEGYSVSREKKESFPLTVTSAQKNPTAFYLCASSPSEQPQHFGDGTRLSIL.

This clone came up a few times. CDR3 amino acids: CASSPNPVGGARDEQYF. In nucleotides, the CDR3 is TGTGCCAGCAGTCCCAACCCGGTCGGGGGGGCGCGGGACGAGCAGTACTTC. J is TRBJ2-7 and V is TRBV28; TRBD2 matches 8 bases. Germline loops: CDR1 MDHEN, CDR2 SYDVKM. V was clipped by 5 bases and J by 5 bases; unmatched bases: 17. The CDR3 loop spans 17 amino acids. Full variable domain (remainder filled in from reference TRBV28 and TRBJ2-7): DVKVTQSSRYLVKRTGEKVFLECVQDMDHENMFWYRQDPGLGLRLIYFSYDVKMKEKGDIPEGYSVSREKKERFSLILESASTNQTSMYLCASSPNPVGGARDEQYFGPGTRLTVT.

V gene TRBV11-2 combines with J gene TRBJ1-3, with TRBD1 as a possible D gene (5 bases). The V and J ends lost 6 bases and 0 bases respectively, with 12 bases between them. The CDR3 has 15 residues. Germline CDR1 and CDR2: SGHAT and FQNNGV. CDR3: CASRNAGNSGNTIYF. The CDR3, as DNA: TGTGCCAGCAGAAATGCAGGGAACTCTGGAAACACCATATATTTT.

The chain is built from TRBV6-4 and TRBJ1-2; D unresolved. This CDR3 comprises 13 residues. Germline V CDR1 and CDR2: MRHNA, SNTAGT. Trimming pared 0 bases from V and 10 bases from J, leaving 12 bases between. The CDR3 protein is CASSDSQGIYYTF. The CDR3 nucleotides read TGTGCCAGCAGTGACTCTCAAGGGATTTACTACACCTTC.

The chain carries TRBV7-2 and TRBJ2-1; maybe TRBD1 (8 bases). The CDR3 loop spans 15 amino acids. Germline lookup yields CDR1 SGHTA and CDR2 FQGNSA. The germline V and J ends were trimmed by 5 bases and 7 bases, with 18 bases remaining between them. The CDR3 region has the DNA TGTGCCAGCAGCGCCCGGACAGGGAGGGGAAATGAGCAGTTCTTC. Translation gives CASSARTGRGNEQFF. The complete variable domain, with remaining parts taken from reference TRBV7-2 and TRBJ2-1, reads GAGVSQSPSNKVTEKGKDVELRCDPISGHTALYWYRQSLGQGLEFLIYFQGNSAPDKSGLPSDRFSAERTGGSVSTLTIQRTQQEDSAVYLCASSARTGRGNEQFFGPGTRLTVL.

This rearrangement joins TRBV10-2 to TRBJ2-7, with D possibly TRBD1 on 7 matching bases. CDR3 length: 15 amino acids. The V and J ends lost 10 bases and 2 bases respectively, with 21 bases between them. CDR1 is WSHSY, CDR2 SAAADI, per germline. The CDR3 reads CATLAAGQRAYEQYF. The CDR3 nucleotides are TGCGCCACCTTGGCCGCGGGACAGCGCGCCTACGAGCAGTACTTC.

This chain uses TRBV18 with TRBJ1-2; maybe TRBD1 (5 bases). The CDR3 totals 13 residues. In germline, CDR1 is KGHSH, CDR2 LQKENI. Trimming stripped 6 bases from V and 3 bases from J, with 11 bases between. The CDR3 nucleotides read TGTGCCAGCTCCCCGGGGGATCACTATGGCTACACCTTC. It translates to CASSPGDHYGYTF.

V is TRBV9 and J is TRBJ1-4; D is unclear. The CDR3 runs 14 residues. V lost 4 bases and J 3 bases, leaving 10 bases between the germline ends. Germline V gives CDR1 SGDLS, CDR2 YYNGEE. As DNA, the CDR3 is TGTGCCAGCAGCCTAGGGCAGTCTAATGAAAAACTGTTTTTT. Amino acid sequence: CASSLGQSNEKLFF. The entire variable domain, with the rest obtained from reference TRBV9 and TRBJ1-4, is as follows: DSGVTQTPKHLITATGQRVTLRCSPRSGDLSVYWYQQSLDQGLQFLIQYYNGEERAKGNILERFSAQQFPDLHSELNLSSLELGDSALYFCASSLGQSNEKLFFGSGTQLSVL.

The CDR3 here is CASRDTGRAGGTEAFF. The CDR3 coding sequence is TGTGCCAGCAGAGACACCGGTAGGGCGGGGGGCACTGAAGCTTTCTTT. The chain carries TRBV6-6 and TRBJ1-1, with a possible D match to TRBD1 (5 bases). The CDR3 totals 16 residues. Trimming removed 6 bases at V and 4 bases at J, with 21 bases between. Germline lookup yields CDR1 MNHNY and CDR2 SVGAGI (reference sequence).

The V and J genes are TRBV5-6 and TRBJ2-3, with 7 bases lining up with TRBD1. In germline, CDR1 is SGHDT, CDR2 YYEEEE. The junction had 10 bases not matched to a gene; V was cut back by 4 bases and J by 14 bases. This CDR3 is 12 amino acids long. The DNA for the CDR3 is TGTGCCAGCAGCCAATGGACAGGCCTCCGGTATTTT. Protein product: CASSQWTGLRYF.

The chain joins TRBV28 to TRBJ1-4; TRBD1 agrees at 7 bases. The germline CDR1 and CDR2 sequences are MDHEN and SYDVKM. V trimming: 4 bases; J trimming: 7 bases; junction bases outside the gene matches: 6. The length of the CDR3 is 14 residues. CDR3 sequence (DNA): TGTGCCAGCAGTTCATGGGACAGCATTGAAAAACTGTTTTTT. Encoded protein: CASSSWDSIEKLFF.

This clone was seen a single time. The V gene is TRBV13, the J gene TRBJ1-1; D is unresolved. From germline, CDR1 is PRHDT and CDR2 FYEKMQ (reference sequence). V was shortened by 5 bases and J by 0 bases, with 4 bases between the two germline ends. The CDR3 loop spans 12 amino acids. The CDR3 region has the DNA TGTGCCAGCAGCCAGATGAACACTGAAGCTTTCTTT. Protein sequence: CASSQMNTEAFF.

CDR3 coding DNA: TGCAGCGTTGAAGCACGGGACAGCGCCAACTATGGCTACACCTTC. It encodes CSVEARDSANYGYTF. The chain carries TRBV29-1 and TRBJ1-2; 7 bases agree with TRBD1. CDR3 length: 15 residues. After removal of 1 base from V and 2 bases from J, the junction contained 7 bases not matched to a gene. CDR1 is SQVTM and CDR2 is ANQGSEA in the germline V gene.

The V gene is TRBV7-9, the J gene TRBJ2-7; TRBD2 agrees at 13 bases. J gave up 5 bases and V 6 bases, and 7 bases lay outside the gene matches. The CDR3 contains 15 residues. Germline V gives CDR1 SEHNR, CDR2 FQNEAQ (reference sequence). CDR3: CASSPGTSGIDEQYF. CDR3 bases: TGTGCCAGCAGTCCCGGGACTAGCGGGATCGACGAGCAGTACTTC.